The next 22 T cell receptor beta chains were all read from a single sample in a study of T cell repertoires in cytomegalovirus infection (dated by TCRdb to between 2019 and 2020). Reading the label with the study, this specimen's treatment or condition is: in vitro stimulation with specific CMV peptide epitopes to enrich CMV-specific T cells. Antigens for these TCRs are unknown. Sequencing used an Illumina HiSeq 1500. TCRdb reprocessed the public reads (quality trimming at Q25 with fastp, clone calling with MiXCR) and kept in-frame beta chains. Each CDR3 protein gets just one entry, which takes the most common genes and DNA from the rows behind it. The sample table holds approximately 590,000 distinct CDR3 sequences, of which 40% were seen once. The ten largest account for around 50% of the sample. The input for sequencing was cultured PBMCs, taken from culture after CMV antigen stimulation. All receptors derive from a human donor in good health (CMV status not recorded). Some clones in this sample may be carry-over from other donors' samples.

The chain combines TRBV18 with TRBJ2-7; the D gene could be TRBD1 or TRBD2 (5 bases each). This CDR3 has 14 residues. Trimming took off 2 bases at V and 4 bases at J, with 12 bases between the two ends. Germline CDR1 KGHSH, CDR2 LQKENI. This chain's CDR3 is CASSPSRDAYEQYF. The DNA of the CDR3 is TGTGCCAGCTCACCATCTAGGGACGCTTACGAGCAGTACTTC. The whole variable domain, remainder taken from reference TRBV18 and TRBJ2-7, is NAGVMQNPRHLVRRRGQEARLRCSPMKGHSHVYWYRQLPEEGLKFMVYLQKENIIDESGMPKERFSAEFPKEGPSILRIQQVVRGDSAAYFCASSPSRDAYEQYFGPGTRLTVT.

This clonotype was recorded a few times. The chain has TRBV6-5 and TRBJ1-6; 10 nucleotides align to TRBD1. The CDR3 has 15 amino acids. J lost 9 bases, V lost 7 bases, and 9 bases had no gene match. Germline loops: CDR1 MNHEY, CDR2 SVGAGI. This CDR3 reads CASTRTGGVGSPLHF. The CDR3 nucleotides are TGTGCCAGCACCCGGACAGGGGGGGTGGGTTCACCCCTCCACTTT.

This clonotype appeared once. The chain links TRBV28 to TRBJ1-3; maybe TRBD1 (6 bases). This CDR3 contains 14 residues. Germline V CDR1 and CDR2: MDHEN, SYDVKM. The V end was cut by 2 bases, the J end by 4 bases, with 9 bases between. The CDR3 DNA sequence: TGTGCCAGCAGTTTAACAGGGAAAGGAAACACCATATATTTT. Amino acids: CASSLTGKGNTIYF. Together with reference TRBV28 and TRBJ1-3, the CDR3 gives the full variable domain: DVKVTQSSRYLVKRTGEKVFLECVQDMDHENMFWYRQDPGLGLRLIYFSYDVKMKEKGDIPEGYSVSREKKERFSLILESASTNQTSMYLCASSLTGKGNTIYFGEGSWLTVV.

The chain recombines TRBV12-3 or TRBV12-4 with TRBJ2-1; D is possibly TRBD1 (6 bases). Trimming removed 3 bases from V and 7 bases from J, with 22 bases in between. The CDR3 contains 17 residues. CDR3 amino acids: CASSFSRQGIRLNEQFF. The CDR3 DNA reads TGTGCCAGCAGTTTTAGTCGTCAGGGGATAAGGTTGAATGAGCAGTTCTTC.

The chain joins TRBV6-1 to TRBJ1-5; weak D call: TRBD1 (6 bases). Per germline, CDR1 MNHNS and CDR2 SASEGT. V was shortened by 1 base and J by 6 bases, with 13 bases between the two germline ends. The CDR3 is made up of 15 amino acids. The CDR3 nucleotides are TGTGCCAGCAGTGAAGGAACAGGGTATGGTCAGCCCCAGCATTTT. It translates to CASSEGTGYGQPQHF.

The gene calls are TRBV7-2 and TRBJ1-1, with D possibly TRBD1 on 5 matching bases. This CDR3 region has 13 residues. Trimming shortened V by 5 bases and J by 2 bases, and 9 bases separated the two germline ends. The germline gives CDR1 SGHTA, CDR2 FQGNSA. The CDR3 sequence is CASSRTRNTEAFF. The CDR3 DNA is TGTGCCAGCAGCCGGACAAGAAACACTGAAGCTTTCTTT. Full variable domain (missing parts from reference TRBV7-2 and TRBJ1-1): GAGVSQSPSNKVTEKGKDVELRCDPISGHTALYWYRQSLGQGLEFLIYFQGNSAPDKSGLPSDRFSAERTGGSVSTLTIQRTQQEDSAVYLCASSRTRNTEAFFGQGTRLTVV.

This clonotype was counted a few times. The V and J genes are TRBV7-2 and TRBJ2-1; TRBD2 matches 8 bases. V lost 1 base to trimming and J lost 9 bases; unmatched junction nucleotides: 17. Germline V gene lookup returns CDR1 SGHTA and CDR2 FQGNSA. The CDR3 is 18 residues long. CDR3 in DNA: TGTGCCAGCAGCTTAGTTAGTGGGACTAGGGGTTCCGCCGGTGAGCAGTTCTTC. It encodes CASSLVSGTRGSAGEQFF.

The gene calls are TRBV7-8 and TRBJ2-1, with D possibly being TRBD1 (5 bases). This CDR3 is built from 14 residues. Germline V gene data show CDR1 as SGHVS and CDR2 as FQNEAQ. The ends were cut back, 5 bases at V and 4 bases at J, with 12 bases in the middle. The DNA of the CDR3 is TGTGCCAGCAGCGCCCAGACAGTTTACAATGAGCAGTTCTTC. This encodes CASSAQTVYNEQFF.

The V call is TRBV7-4, the J call TRBJ1-4; 12 bases are a match to TRBD1. With 5 bases clipped from V and 6 bases from J, the junction kept 4 bases outside the gene matches. CDR1 SGHVT and CDR2 SQSDAQ come from the germline V gene. The CDR3 has 15 residues. The CDR3, as DNA: TGTGCCAGCAGCGGGGACAGGGGGCATGATGAAAAACTGTTTTTT. This sequence encodes CASSGDRGHDEKLFF.

The chain recombines TRBV28 with TRBJ2-3, with D tentatively TRBD1 or TRBD2 (5 bases each). V lost 1 base and J 8 bases, leaving 7 bases between the germline ends. This CDR3 region has 12 residues. CDR1 is MDHEN, CDR2 SYDVKM, per germline. In DNA, the CDR3 is TGTGCCAGCAGTTTATCGGGGACTACGCAGTATTTT. It yields the protein CASSLSGTTQYF.

The V call is TRBV6-5, the J call TRBJ1-1; 10 positions agree with TRBD1. This CDR3 has 17 amino acids. Germline V lookup: CDR1 MNHEY, CDR2 SVGAGI. After removal of 2 bases from V and 5 bases from J, the junction contained 11 bases not matched to a gene. The CDR3 nucleotides are TGTGCCAGCAGTTACCCTCGGACAGGGGGGATGGGGACTGAAGCTTTCTTT. Its protein product is CASSYPRTGGMGTEAFF.

The V call is TRBV7-8, the J call TRBJ1-5, with D perhaps TRBD1 (5 bases). Germline CDR1 and CDR2: SGHVS and FQNEAQ. V was trimmed by 2 bases and J by 1 base, leaving 15 bases between them. This CDR3 is built from 17 residues. The CDR3 loop reads CASSLSRVGASNQPQHF. CDR3 in DNA: TGTGCCAGCAGCTTATCCCGGGTAGGGGCCAGCAATCAGCCCCAGCATTTT. The full variable domain, completed using reference TRBV7-8 and TRBJ1-5, is GAGVSQSPRYKVAKRGQDVALRCDPISGHVSLFWYQQALGQGPEFLTYFQNEAQLDKSGLPSDRFFAERPEGSVSTLKIQRTQQEDSAVYLCASSLSRVGASNQPQHFGDGTRLSIL.

The rearrangement uses TRBV20-1 and TRBJ2-3; weak D call: TRBD2 (5 bases). The germline V gene encodes CDR1 DFQATT and CDR2 SNEGSKA (reference sequence). The ends were cut back, 3 bases at V and 0 bases at J, with 25 bases in the middle. The CDR3 length is 19 residues. CDR3 amino acids: CSARTSDAREGRSTDTQYF. In DNA, the CDR3 is TGCAGTGCTAGGACGTCAGATGCAAGAGAGGGCAGGAGCACAGATACGCAGTATTTT.

This chain connects TRBV6-7 to TRBJ1-5, with D tentatively TRBD1 (5 bases). TRBV6-7 is an ORF, with its function uncertain. The CDR3 loop spans 16 amino acids. Trimming took off 2 bases at V and 3 bases at J, with 14 bases between the two ends. Here the CDR3 reads CASSYRGLPPNQPQHF. The CDR3 DNA sequence: TGTGCCAGCAGTTACAGGGGTCTCCCCCCCAATCAGCCCCAGCATTTT.

This clonotype was seen ten or more times. The chain is built from TRBV7-9 and TRBJ1-1; D uncertain. This CDR3 contains 13 residues. The germline V gene has CDR1 SEHNR and CDR2 FQNEAQ (reference sequence). Trimming cost V 1 base and J 1 base, with 4 bases left between them. The DNA for the CDR3 is TGTGCCAGCAGCTTAGTGGCGAACACTGAAGCTTTCTTT. Its protein is CASSLVANTEAFF.

This rearrangement joins TRBV7-2 to TRBJ2-3; 8 nucleotides line up with TRBD2. J lost 3 bases, V lost 5 bases, and 10 bases had no gene match. There are 16 residues in the CDR3. CDR1 is SGHTA and CDR2 is FQGNSA in the germline V gene. The CDR3 region is CASSPFSGGATDTQYF. CDR3 in DNA: TGTGCCAGCAGCCCTTTTTCCGGGGGGGCGACAGATACGCAGTATTTT.

The gene calls are TRBV19 and TRBJ1-5, with D perhaps matching TRBD1 (5 bases). Per the germline V gene, CDR1 is LNHDA and CDR2 is SQIVND (reference sequence). V dropped 5 bases and J dropped 5 bases, with 25 bases sitting between them. The CDR3 is made up of 18 amino acids. Written as DNA, the CDR3 is TGTGCCAGTAGTTCAATGTCCGGTGGGGCAGGTCAGTATCAGCCCCAGCATTTT. Translated, it gives CASSSMSGGAGQYQPQHF.

The chain employs TRBV6-5 and TRBJ1-5; D call uncertain. The CDR3 extends over 13 amino acids. CDR1 and CDR2 from the germline V gene are MNHEY and SVGAGI. V lost 4 bases, J lost 10 bases, and 14 bases lay in between. The CDR3 nucleotides read TGTGCCAGCAGTTCATCCATTAATCGACCCCAGCATTTT. Its translation: CASSSSINRPQHF.

The CDR3: CASSLVGVVPDTQYF. CDR3 DNA sequence: TGCGCCAGCAGCTTAGTGGGAGTAGTCCCAGATACGCAGTATTTT. V and J are TRBV5-1 and TRBJ2-3; D might be TRBD2 (5 bases). V was pared by 2 bases and J by 4 bases, with 14 bases between. Per germline, CDR1 SGHRS and CDR2 YFSETQ. The CDR3 runs 15 residues.

The V gene is TRBV6-1, the J gene TRBJ2-7; 9 nucleotides line up with TRBD2. Unmatched junction bases numbered 14, after V lost 8 bases and J lost 6 bases. CDR1 and CDR2 (germline): MNHNS, SASEGT. The CDR3 spans 15 residues. CDR3 nucleotide sequence: TGTGCCAGCGGGGATGCTAGCGGGATGCAAGCCGAGCAGTACTTC. It translates to CASGDASGMQAEQYF.

This CDR3 is CASSPRDSGYSNQPQHF. As DNA, the CDR3 is TGCGCCAGCAGCCCGAGGGACAGCGGATATAGCAATCAGCCCCAGCATTTT. This chain joins TRBV4-1 and TRBJ1-5; the match to TRBD1 covers 7 bases. The V gene end was trimmed by 4 bases and the J gene end by 0 bases; junction bases not matched to a gene: 9. Germline assignment: CDR1 MGHRA and CDR2 YSYEKL. The CDR3 is 17 residues long.

The table lists this clonotype with a few counts. The DNA for the CDR3 is TGTGCCAGCAGCTTAGATCTCCAGAGCTACAATGAGCAGTTCTTC. Translated, it gives CASSLDLQSYNEQFF. The chain is built from TRBV11-2 and TRBJ2-1; D uncertain. Germline assignment: CDR1 SGHAT and CDR2 FQNNGV. V gave up 0 bases and J gave up 3 bases, with 9 bases separating them. This CDR3 is 15 amino acids long.